Shown below are 28 T cell receptor beta chains from a single sample sequenced in a study of cytomegalovirus exposure and HLA in healthy donors. Both 60 Vbeta primers and 13 Jbeta primers went into the PCR. Sequenced by immunoSEQ multiplex PCR; TCRdb stores in-frame clones only, minus some. The table lists some 100,000 clones, roughly 69% of them singletons. Sequenced material: PBMCs. Receptors were obtained from a woman in her seventies in good health and CMV-seropositive.

Notes on this clone: The sample carries other DNA sequences with the same CDR3. The genes are TRBV9 and TRBJ1-6; D not resolved. Looked up from germline, CDR1 is SGDLS and CDR2 is YYNGEE. CDR3 length equals 14 residues. Trimming removed 0 bases from V and 6 bases from J, with 7 bases in between. The CDR3 loop is CASSVGAGNSPLHF. The CDR3 DNA is TGTGCCAGCAGCGTAGGGGCAGGTAATTCACCCCTCCACTTT.

The chain uses TRBV7-8 and TRBJ2-2, with 9 bases identical to TRBD2. Germline CDR1 and CDR2: SGHVS and FQNEAQ. CDR3 length equals 16 residues. With 1 base clipped from V and 5 bases from J, the junction kept 5 bases outside the gene matches. The CDR3 reads CASSLVATSGTGELFF. Written as DNA, the CDR3 is TGTGCCAGCAGCTTAGTTGCGACTAGCGGAACCGGGGAGCTGTTTTTT.

The gene calls are TRBV5-1 and TRBJ2-1; possible D gene TRBD2, 5 bases. The CDR3 runs to 16 residues. CDR1 SGHRS and CDR2 YFSETQ come from the germline V gene. The V and J ends lost 3 bases and 4 bases respectively, with 17 bases between them. The CDR3 reads CASSSLVAGGYNEQFF. The DNA of the CDR3 is TGCGCCAGCAGCTCCCTTGTGGCGGGTGGGTACAATGAGCAGTTCTTC.

The chain couples TRBV19 to TRBJ2-7; D unresolved. CDR3 length equals 13 residues. Germline V CDR1 and CDR2: LNHDA, SQIVND (reference sequence). V was pared by 1 base and J by 2 bases, with 6 bases between. The CDR3 loop reads CASSIGHTYEQYF. For the CDR3, the DNA is TGTGCCAGTAGTATAGGACATACCTACGAGCAGTACTTC.

This clone was seen repeatedly, ten times or more. This sequence joins TRBV30 and TRBJ1-1; D unclear. Germline V gene lookup returns CDR1 GTSNPN and CDR2 SVGIG (reference sequence). V was trimmed by 2 bases and J by 0 bases, leaving 7 bases between them. The CDR3 has 13 residues. In nucleotides, the CDR3 is TGTGCCTGGAGTTCGGGATTGAACACTGAAGCTTTCTTT. It codes for CAWSSGLNTEAFF.

This clone was found a few times. The J gene is TRBJ2-5, the V gene TRBV5-8; 10 positions match TRBD1. V was clipped by 1 base and J by 4 bases; unmatched bases: 10. Germline assignment: CDR1 SGHTS and CDR2 YDEGEE. The CDR3 has 17 residues. The CDR3 sequence is CASSLRTGGRIGETQYF. In DNA, the CDR3 is TGTGCCAGCAGCTTGAGGACAGGGGGACGAATAGGAGAGACCCAGTACTTC. The whole variable domain, remainder taken from reference TRBV5-8 and TRBJ2-5, is EAGVTQSPTHLIKTRGQQATLRCSPISGHTSVYWYQQALGLGLQFLLWYDEGEERNRGNFPPRFSGRQFPNYSSELNVNALELEDSALYLCASSLRTGGRIGETQYFGPGTRLLVL.

This rearrangement joins TRBV6-5 to TRBJ2-3; tentative D call: TRBD1 (5 bases). Germline CDR1 reads MNHEY; CDR2 reads SVGAGI. This CDR3 contains 15 residues. V was clipped by 2 bases and J by 0 bases, with 9 bases between them. The CDR3 is CASSYQGPSTDTQYF. The CDR3 DNA follows: TGTGCCAGCAGTTACCAGGGCCCTAGCACAGATACGCAGTATTTT.

This chain uses TRBV30 with TRBJ2-5, with 7 bases identical to TRBD1. The length of the CDR3 is 10 residues. Germline trimming cut 3 bases from V and 10 bases from J; bases unmatched to any gene: 2. Germline CDR1 reads GTSNPN; CDR2 reads SVGIG (reference sequence). The CDR3 DNA reads TGTGCCTGGAGCCGGGACAGCCAGTACTTC. This codes for CAWSRDSQYF.

V usage is TRBV6-5 and J usage is TRBJ1-2; unclear D gene. Germline V gives CDR1 MNHEY, CDR2 SVGAGI. This CDR3 is 13 amino acids long. V was clipped by 5 bases and J by 1 base, with 8 bases between them. DNA of the CDR3: TGTGCCAGCAGTGTGGAGGGTAACTATGGCTACACCTTC. Protein sequence: CASSVEGNYGYTF.

This sequence joins TRBV10-3 and TRBJ2-5; D remains ambiguous. From germline, CDR1 is ENHRY and CDR2 SYGVKD. Deletions cut 0 bases from V and 1 base from J, with 3 bases between. The CDR3 is 13 amino acids. This CDR3 is CAISESSQETQYF. The CDR3 DNA is TGTGCCATCAGTGAGTCCAGCCAAGAGACCCAGTACTTC.

The CDR3 loop reads CASSDPGTGTPFGYTF. The CDR3 DNA is TGTGCCAGCAGTGATCCCGGGACAGGGACCCCCTTTGGCTACACCTTC. The gene calls are TRBV6-1 and TRBJ1-2; TRBD1 matches at 9 bases. The CDR3 sequence is 16 residues long. CDR1 and CDR2 from the germline V gene are MNHNS and SASEGT. V shed 3 bases and J 7 bases; nucleotides not matched to a gene: 12.

The V call is TRBV5-1, the J call TRBJ1-2, with 7 bases that match TRBD1. Germline trimming cut 2 bases from V and 7 bases from J; bases unmatched to any gene: 5. CDR1 and CDR2 from the germline V gene are SGHRS and YFSETQ. The CDR3 contains 13 residues. DNA for the CDR3: TGCGCCAGCAGCTTAGAGGGGGCAGGTGGCTACACCTTC. The encoded protein is CASSLEGAGGYTF.

This sequence joins TRBV6-1 and TRBJ1-1, with 12 bases aligning to TRBD1. The CDR3 covers 15 residues. Germline V gene lookup returns CDR1 MNHNS and CDR2 SASEGT. V was pared by 2 bases and J by 11 bases, with 9 bases of the junction left unmatched. CDR3 in amino acids: CASSETPGQGAPAFF. The CDR3 nucleotides read TGTGCCAGCAGTGAAACACCGGGACAGGGGGCGCCGGCTTTCTTT.

This clone appeared many times. This CDR3 is CASRFGGETQYF. CDR3 in DNA: TGTGCCAGCAGGTTCGGGGGAGAGACCCAGTACTTC. The V and J genes are TRBV5-6 and TRBJ2-5, with D perhaps matching TRBD2 (6 bases). The CDR3 is 12 amino acids. Germline lookup yields CDR1 SGHDT and CDR2 YYEEEE. V lost 5 bases and J lost 4, with 9 bases in between.

The chain employs TRBV4-3 and TRBJ2-5; D is perhaps TRBD1 (6 bases). This CDR3 is built from 15 residues. The germline V and J ends were trimmed by 1 base and 0 bases, with 9 bases remaining between them. Germline V gene sequence: CDR1 LGHNA, CDR2 YSLEER. CDR3 sequence: CASSQGQGYQETQYF. The CDR3 DNA reads as TGCGCCAGCAGCCAAGGGCAGGGGTACCAAGAGACCCAGTACTTC.

Only a few counts were recorded for this clone. The CDR3 loop reads CASSPLTGQTYEQYF. CDR3 DNA sequence: TGCGCCAGCAGCCCCCTGACAGGGCAAACCTACGAGCAGTACTTC. This chain joins TRBV5-1 and TRBJ2-7, with 7 positions matching TRBD1. This CDR3 is built from 15 residues. From germline, CDR1 is SGHRS and CDR2 YFSETQ. The ends lost 4 bases at V and 2 bases at J; junction bases unmatched: 9. Filled out from reference TRBV5-1 and TRBJ2-7, the complete variable domain reads KAGVTQTPRYLIKTRGQQVTLSCSPISGHRSVSWYQQTPGQGLQFLFEYFSETQRNKGNFPGRFSGRQFSNSRSEMNVSTLELGDSALYLCASSPLTGQTYEQYFGPGTRLTVT.

Written as DNA, the CDR3 is TGTGCCAGCAGTGAGCCGACAGGGGCCTACGAGCAGTACTTC. Its translation is CASSEPTGAYEQYF. This chain connects TRBV6-1 to TRBJ2-7; 8 bases fit TRBD1. This CDR3 is 14 amino acids long. CDR1 and CDR2 (germline): MNHNS, SASEGT. Trimming cost V 3 bases and J 2 bases; bases outside gene matches: 3.

This clone was seen only a few times. The chain carries TRBV7-2 and TRBJ2-7, with D uncertain. CDR1 and CDR2 from the germline V gene are SGHTA and FQGNSA. The CDR3 has 14 residues. V was cut by 8 bases and J by 4 bases, with 18 bases left in between. The CDR3 region has the DNA TGTGCCAGCTCCCGTGTGGCCGCTTCGTACGAGCAGTACTTC. Its protein is CASSRVAASYEQYF.

V gene TRBV9 combines with J gene TRBJ1-3, with 7 bases aligning to TRBD1. CDR1 is SGDLS, CDR2 YYNGEE, per germline. Losses at the gene ends were 1 base for V and 0 bases for J; bases not matched to a gene: 4. There are 16 residues in the CDR3. The CDR3 coding sequence is TGTGCCAGCAGCGTAAGGGGGGACAGCTCTGGAAACACCATATATTTT. Protein: CASSVRGDSSGNTIYF.

This chain connects TRBV7-9 to TRBJ2-5; 13 bases match TRBD2. J gave up 2 bases and V 5 bases, and 2 bases lay outside the gene matches. Germline V gene sequence: CDR1 SEHNR, CDR2 FQNEAQ (reference sequence). The CDR3 loop spans 15 amino acids. CDR3 in amino acids: CASSRTSGGQETQYF. The DNA of the CDR3 is TGTGCCAGCAGCCGGACTAGCGGGGGTCAAGAGACCCAGTACTTC.

For this clone: The same CDR3 can be traced to other DNA sequences in this sample. V is TRBV5-6 and J is TRBJ1-2; 8 bases match TRBD1. The CDR3 loop spans 13 amino acids. CDR1 is SGHDT, CDR2 YYEEEE, per germline. With V trimmed by 2 bases and J by 4 bases, 1 base remained unmatched. This CDR3 is CASSFGQGYGYTF. The DNA of the CDR3 is TGTGCCAGCAGCTTTGGACAGGGCTATGGCTACACCTTC.

This clone was counted only a few times. The chain is built from TRBV18 and TRBJ2-7; D possibly corresponds to TRBD1 (5 bases). With 5 bases removed from V and 5 bases from J, the gap between germline ends came to 16 bases. The CDR3 has 14 amino acids. The germline CDR1 and CDR2 sequences are KGHSH and LQKENI. As DNA, the CDR3 is TGTGCCAGCTCATTAAGACAGAAAGGGAACGAGCAGTACTTC. Protein: CASSLRQKGNEQYF.

The V call is TRBV4-1, the J call TRBJ2-1, with D perhaps matching TRBD1 (5 bases). Deletions cut 0 bases from V and 10 bases from J, with 19 bases between. Germline V CDR1 and CDR2: MGHRA, YSYEKL. This CDR3 spans 16 amino acids. In nucleotides, the CDR3 is TGCGCCAGCAGCCAAGATTTTAGGCAGGGCTTTGACGAGCAGTTCTTC. Amino acid sequence: CASSQDFRQGFDEQFF.

This chain links TRBV10-2 with TRBJ2-1; tentatively, D is TRBD1 (5 bases). CDR1 and CDR2 from the germline V gene are WSHSY and SAAADI. Between the trimmed V and J ends, which lost 5 bases and 0 bases, there was a span of 11 bases. The CDR3 length is 15 residues. CDR3 in amino acids: CASSRTPSSYNEQFF. For the CDR3, the DNA is TGCGCCAGCAGTAGGACACCCAGCTCCTACAATGAGCAGTTCTTC.

V gene TRBV5-1 combines with J gene TRBJ2-7; TRBD2 might be the D (5 bases). V was clipped by 4 bases and J by 6 bases, with 17 bases between them. CDR3 length: 14 residues. Germline V gene lookup returns CDR1 SGHRS and CDR2 YFSETQ. The CDR3 region has the DNA TGCGCCAGCAGCCAGGCGTCGGGGTCGGTCGAGCAGTACTTC. As protein: CASSQASGSVEQYF.

The chain carries TRBV7-8 and TRBJ2-7; D ambiguous. Trimming took off 6 bases at V and 3 bases at J, with 21 bases between the two ends. This CDR3 is 16 amino acids long. Germline V gene sequence: CDR1 SGHVS, CDR2 FQNEAQ. Here the CDR3 DNA reads TGTGCCAGCAGTCCAGAGGTCAGACTTTCGGGCTACGAGCAGTACTTC. Translated, it gives CASSPEVRLSGYEQYF.

CDR3 DNA: TGTGCCAGCAGCTCCTGGGCGTCAGGGGAATCCTACGAGCAGTACTTC. Translation gives CASSSWASGESYEQYF. This chain connects TRBV7-8 to TRBJ2-7; a possible D gene is TRBD1 (6 bases). Germline V gene lookup returns CDR1 SGHVS and CDR2 FQNEAQ. The CDR3 is made up of 16 amino acids. Trimming removed 4 bases from V and 1 base from J, with 17 bases in between.

The chain uses TRBV5-6 and TRBJ1-6, with D unresolved. The CDR3 extends over 12 amino acids. Trimming took 1 base from V and 9 from J, leaving 5 bases between them. Germline V gives CDR1 SGHDT, CDR2 YYEEEE. The DNA for the CDR3 is TGTGCCAGCAGCTTGTTCTCTTCACCCCTCCACTTT. This sequence encodes CASSLFSSPLHF.